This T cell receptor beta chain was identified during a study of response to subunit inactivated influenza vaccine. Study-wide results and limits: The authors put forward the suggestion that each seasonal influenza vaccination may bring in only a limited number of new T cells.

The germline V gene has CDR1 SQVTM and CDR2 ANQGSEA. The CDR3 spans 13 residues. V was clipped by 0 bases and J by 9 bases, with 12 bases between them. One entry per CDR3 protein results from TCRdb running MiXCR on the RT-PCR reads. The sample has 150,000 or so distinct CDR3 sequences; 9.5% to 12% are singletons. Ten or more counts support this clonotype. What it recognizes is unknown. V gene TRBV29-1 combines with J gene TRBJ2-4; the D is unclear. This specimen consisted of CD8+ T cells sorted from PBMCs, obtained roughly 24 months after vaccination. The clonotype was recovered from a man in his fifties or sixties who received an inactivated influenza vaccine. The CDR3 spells CSVEDGDGGIQYF. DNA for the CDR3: TGCAGCGTTGAAGATGGGGATGGCGGCATTCAGTACTTC.